Listed below are T cell receptor beta chains from one sample, sequenced in a study of CD8 T cells in ankylosing spondylitis. TCRdb re-called the 5' RACE reads through MiXCR, storing one row per CDR3 protein. The sample has around 32,000 distinct CDR3 sequences, 7.2% seen once. Sequenced: blood, either unsorted or a sorted T cell fraction (not recorded which). The receptor source for this set is a male donor with ankylosing spondylitis or in good health (not recorded which). CDR3s include the opening cysteine and the closing phenylalanine or tryptophan. Each record gives: J gene, V gene, clone size, D gene, CDR3 protein, CDR3 DNA. A D gene is named only where the DNA matches it firmly. The listing skips clone size in some rows; elsewhere it reads once, few, many or a size class.

>TRBJ2-1|TRBV14|many|NA
CASSQDRLGQFF
TGTGCCAGCAGTCAAGACAGGCTGGGGCAGTTCTTC
>TRBJ2-2|TRBV4-2|many|TRBD2
CASSFSGENTGELFF
TGTGCCAGCAGTTTTAGCGGGGAGAACACCGGGGAGCTGTTTTTT
>TRBJ1-3|TRBV20-1|NA|NA
CSASKPDSGNTIYF
TGCAGTGCTTCAAAACCGGACTCTGGAAACACCATATATTTT
>TRBJ2-3|TRBV29-1|many|TRBD2
CSVEGLAGGKDTDTQYF
TGCAGCGTTGAAGGGCTAGCGGGAGGGAAAGACACAGATACGCAGTATTTT
>TRBJ1-1|TRBV7-8|many|NA
CASSLTQGIGTEAFF
TGTGCCAGCAGCCTGACACAGGGAATAGGCACTGAAGCTTTCTTT
>TRBJ1-5|TRBV2|many|NA
CASSELPGNNQPQHF
TGTGCCAGCAGTGAATTGCCAGGGAATAATCAGCCCCAGCATTTT
>TRBJ2-5|TRBV28|many|TRBD1
CASRGTGSQETQYF
TGTGCCAGCAGGGGGACAGGGTCTCAAGAGACCCAGTACTTC
>TRBJ2-7|TRBV20-1|many|TRBD1
CSATSGTGGVEQYF
TGCAGTGCTACCTCGGGGACAGGGGGAGTCGAGCAGTACTTC
>TRBJ1-1|TRBV6-5|many|TRBD1
CASSSRGSTEAFF
TGTGCCAGCAGTTCCAGGGGGAGCACTGAAGCTTTCTTT
>TRBJ1-1|TRBV28|many|NA
CASSPTGDAFF
TGTGCCAGCAGTCCGACAGGCGATGCTTTCTTT
>TRBJ1-2|TRBV7-6|NA|NA
CASSTGPTGGYTF
TGTGCCAGCAGCACCGGACCAACGGGCGGCTACACCTTC
>TRBJ2-3|TRBV7-9|few|NA
CASTEGGSVDTQYF
TGTGCCAGCACCGAAGGGGGTTCGGTAGATACGCAGTATTTT
>TRBJ2-7|TRBV29-1|many|NA
CSVLDGSYEQYF
TGCAGCGTCCTGGACGGATCCTACGAGCAGTACTTC
>TRBJ2-7|TRBV12-3/TRBV12-4|many|TRBD2
CASSPLGTSVSYEQYF
TGTGCCAGCAGTCCCCTCGGGACTAGCGTTTCCTACGAGCAGTACTTC
>TRBJ2-1|TRBV2|many|NA
CASSRTAFSYNEQFF
TGTGCCAGCAGTCGGACGGCTTTCTCCTACAATGAGCAGTTCTTC
>TRBJ2-2|TRBV2|many|TRBD1
CASSEERGLTGELFF
TGTGCCAGCAGTGAAGAAAGGGGGCTCACCGGGGAGCTGTTTTTT
>TRBJ1-5|TRBV27|NA|NA
CASKDRGWEGNQPQHF
TGTGCCAGCAAAGACAGAGGGTGGGAGGGCAATCAGCCCCAGCATTTT
>TRBJ1-2|TRBV18|many|NA
CASSPLVSAGGGYTF
TGTGCCAGCTCACCATTAGTTTCGGCAGGAGGTGGCTACACCTTC
>TRBJ2-1|TRBV11-2|few|NA
CASSLAPGTVQFF
TGTGCCAGCAGCCTCGCCCCCGGGACGGTGCAGTTCTTC
>TRBJ2-5|TRBV12-3/TRBV12-4|many|NA
CASSVRETQYF
TGTGCCAGCAGCGTCCGTGAGACCCAGTACTTC
>TRBJ2-1|TRBV28|many|NA
CASREVGVGAYNEQFF
TGTGCCAGCAGAGAGGTTGGGGTGGGGGCTTACAATGAGCAGTTCTTC
>TRBJ2-3|TRBV12-3/TRBV12-4|many|NA
CASSRASGTDTQYF
TGTGCCAGCAGTCGGGCCTCTGGCACAGATACGCAGTATTTT
>TRBJ2-5|TRBV12-3/TRBV12-4|once|NA
CASNFVGQGTQYF
TGTGCCAGCAACTTTGTCGGCCAAGGGACTCAGTACTTC
>TRBJ2-7|TRBV5-1|many|TRBD2
CASSSELKVAGGPIGPSYEQYF
TGCGCCAGCAGCTCCGAATTAAAAGTAGCGGGAGGGCCTATAGGGCCCTCCTACGAGCAGTACTTC
>TRBJ2-4|TRBV12-1|NA|NA
CARSPGRAGIQYF
TGTGCCAGGAGCCCCGGGAGGGCGGGCATTCAGTACTTC
>TRBJ1-4|TRBV5-1|few|TRBD1
CASHTGDNEKLFF
TGCGCCAGCCATACAGGGGATAATGAAAAACTGTTTTTT
>TRBJ2-7|TRBV18|many|NA
CASSPRGAGEQYF
TGTGCCAGCTCACCCCGAGGTGCGGGGGAGCAGTACTTC
>TRBJ2-1|TRBV20-1|many|NA
CSAPSKVSGVNNEQFF
TGCAGTGCTCCCTCGAAGGTGAGCGGTGTGAACAATGAGCAGTTCTTC
>TRBJ2-1|TRBV5-1|many|NA
CASSFLNEQFF
TGCGCCAGCAGCTTCCTCAATGAGCAGTTCTTC
>TRBJ1-4|TRBV20-1|NA|NA
CSASSQSREKLFF
TGCAGTGCTAGTTCCCAGAGCCGTGAAAAACTGTTTTTT
>TRBJ2-2|TRBV27|many|NA
CASSLWGDTGELFF
TGTGCCAGCAGTTTATGGGGGGATACCGGGGAGCTGTTTTTT
>TRBJ2-6|TRBV19|few|NA
CASSTQGRGANVLTF
TGTGCCAGTAGTACACAGGGTCGCGGGGCCAACGTCCTGACTTTC
>TRBJ1-3|TRBV3-1|many|TRBD1
CASTPGTAQVYSGNTIYF
TGTGCCAGCACCCCCGGGACAGCGCAAGTATACTCTGGAAACACCATATATTTT
>TRBJ2-7|TRBV27|many|NA
CASSSPRGEQYF
TGTGCCAGCAGTTCCCCCCGTGGCGAGCAGTACTTC
>TRBJ1-5|TRBV11-2|many|TRBD1
CASSLDRTPNQPQHF
TGTGCCAGCAGCCTGGACAGGACTCCTAATCAGCCCCAGCATTTT
>TRBJ1-2|TRBV5-1|many|NA
CASSLEGGPNYGYTF
TGCGCCAGCAGCTTGGAGGGAGGGCCTAACTATGGCTACACCTTC
>TRBJ2-7|TRBV5-5|many|NA
CASSLATGTYEQYF
TGTGCCAGCAGCTTGGCGACAGGAACCTACGAGCAGTACTTC
>TRBJ2-3|TRBV7-9|many|NA
CASSPLSDTQYF
TGTGCCAGCAGCCCTCTTTCGGATACGCAGTATTTT
>TRBJ2-7|TRBV12-3/TRBV12-4|many|TRBD2
CASSPTSLYEQYF
TGTGCCAGCAGCCCGACTAGCCTCTACGAGCAGTACTTC
>TRBJ2-7|TRBV10-3|many|TRBD1
CAISDYGQGSYEQYF
TGTGCCATCAGTGACTATGGACAGGGATCCTACGAGCAGTACTTC
>TRBJ1-3|TRBV5-1|NA|NA
CASSLNGVFGNTLYF
TGCGCCAGCAGCTTGAACGGCGTCTTTGGAAACACCTTATATTTT
>TRBJ2-5|TRBV5-1|many|NA
CASTRTDSEETQYF
TGCGCCAGCACCAGGACAGATTCAGAAGAGACCCAGTACTTC
>TRBJ2-7|TRBV4-1|many|NA
CASSQDGGPPYEQYF
TGCGCCAGCAGCCAAGACGGGGGTCCGCCCTACGAGCAGTACTTC
>TRBJ2-2|TRBV5-5|many|TRBD2
CASSWEGRAGELFF
TGTGCCAGCAGCTGGGAGGGCCGGGCCGGGGAGCTGTTTTTT
>TRBJ2-2|TRBV10-3|few|NA
CAIIAFDTGELFF
TGTGCCATCATTGCCTTCGACACCGGGGAGCTGTTTTTT
>TRBJ2-7|TRBV20-1|many|NA
CSARTAATSYEQYF
TGCAGTGCTAGAACGGCGGCAACCTCCTACGAGCAGTACTTC